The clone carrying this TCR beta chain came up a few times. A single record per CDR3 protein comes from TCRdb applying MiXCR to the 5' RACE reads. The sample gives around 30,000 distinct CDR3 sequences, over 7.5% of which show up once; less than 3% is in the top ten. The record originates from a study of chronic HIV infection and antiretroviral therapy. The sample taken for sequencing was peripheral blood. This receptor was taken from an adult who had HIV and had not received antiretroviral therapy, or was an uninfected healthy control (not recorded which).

Written as DNA, the CDR3 is TGTGCCAGCAGCTTGAAACCCTACAATGAGCAGTTCTTC. Protein: CASSLKPYNEQFF. The chain recombines TRBV5-6 with TRBJ2-1, with unresolved D. This CDR3 has 13 amino acids. The germline CDR1 and CDR2 sequences are SGHDT and YYEEEE. V lost 1 base and J 2 bases, leaving 4 bases between the germline ends.